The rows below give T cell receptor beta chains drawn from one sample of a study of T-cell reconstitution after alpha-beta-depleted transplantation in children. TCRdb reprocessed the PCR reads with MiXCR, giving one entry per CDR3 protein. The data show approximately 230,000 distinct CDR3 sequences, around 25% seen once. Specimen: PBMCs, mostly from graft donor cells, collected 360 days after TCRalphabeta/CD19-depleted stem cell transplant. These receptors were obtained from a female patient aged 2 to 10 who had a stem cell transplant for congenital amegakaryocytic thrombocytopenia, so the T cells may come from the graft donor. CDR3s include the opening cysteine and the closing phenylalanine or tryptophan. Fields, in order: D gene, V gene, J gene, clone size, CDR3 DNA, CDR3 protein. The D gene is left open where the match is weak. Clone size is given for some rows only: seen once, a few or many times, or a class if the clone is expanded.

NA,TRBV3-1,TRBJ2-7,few,TGTGCCAGCAGCCAGGGCCCTAGGTCGGACGAGCAGTACTTC,CASSQGPRSDEQYF
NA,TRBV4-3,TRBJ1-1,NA,TGCGCCAGCAGCCAAAACAAGGGCGAAGCTTTCTTT,CASSQNKGEAFF
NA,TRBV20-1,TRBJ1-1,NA,TGCAGTGCTAGATGGGGGTATGCAGGGTTTGCTTTCTTT,CSARWGYAGFAFF
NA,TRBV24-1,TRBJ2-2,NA,TGTGCCACCAGTGACCAACTGCTGCAGGGGATTACCGGGGAGCTGTTTTTT,CATSDQLLQGITGELFF
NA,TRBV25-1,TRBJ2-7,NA,TGTGCCAGCAGACGAGGCTACGAGCAGTACTTC,CASRRGYEQYF
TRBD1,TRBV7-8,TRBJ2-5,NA,TGTGCCAGCAGCTTAGAGACAGGGGTAGGGGAGACCCAGTACTTC,CASSLETGVGETQYF
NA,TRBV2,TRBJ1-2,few,TGTGCCAGCAGTGAACCGCTACGGGGGGACGGCTACACCTTC,CASSEPLRGDGYTF
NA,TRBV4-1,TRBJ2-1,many,TGCGCCAGCAGCCAAGCGACAAGTTACAATGAGCAGTTCTTC,CASSQATSYNEQFF
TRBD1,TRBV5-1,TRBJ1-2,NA,TGCGCCAGCAGCTTGGTTGACAGGGACAATGGCTACACCTTC,CASSLVDRDNGYTF
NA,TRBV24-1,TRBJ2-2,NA,TGTGCCACCAGTTCCAGGGCGAACACCGGGGAGCTGTTTTTT,CATSSRANTGELFF
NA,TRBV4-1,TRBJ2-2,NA,TGCGCCAGCAGCCGACGGACTGAGACGGCCGGGGAGCTGTTTTTT,CASSRRTETAGELFF
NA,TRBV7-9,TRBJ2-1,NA,TGTGCCAGCAGCCAACTAGGGCGGCGGGGTGAGGAGCAGTTCTTC,CASSQLGRRGEEQFF
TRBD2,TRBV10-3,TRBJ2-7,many,TGTGCCATCAGTGGGACAACCCTGGGGGGGAAGTACTTC,CAISGTTLGGKYF
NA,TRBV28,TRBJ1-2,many,TGTGCCAGCAGTCCGATAGGCCAGGGCGGCTACACCTTC,CASSPIGQGGYTF
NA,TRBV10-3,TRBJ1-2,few,TGTGCCATCAGTGACGGGGTGGACTATGGCTACACCTTC,CAISDGVDYGYTF
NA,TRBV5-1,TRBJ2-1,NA,TGCGCCAGCAGCTTTATCGCAGGGGGGGACAATGAGCAGTTCTTC,CASSFIAGGDNEQFF
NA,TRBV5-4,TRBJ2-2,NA,TGTGCCAGCAGCCCACGCCCCACCGGGGAGCTGTTTTTT,CASSPRPTGELFF
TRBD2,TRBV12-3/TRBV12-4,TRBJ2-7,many,TGTGCCAGCAGCCTTAGCGGGAGGAGCTACGAGCAGTACTTC,CASSLSGRSYEQYF
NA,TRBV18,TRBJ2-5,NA,TGTGCCAGCTCACCAAGTAGCCAAGAGACCCAGTACTTC,CASSPSSQETQYF
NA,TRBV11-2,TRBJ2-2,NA,TGTGCCAGCAGCCCGAGCCGGGTGAACACCGGGGAGCTGTTTTTT,CASSPSRVNTGELFF
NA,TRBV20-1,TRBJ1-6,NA,TGCAGTGCTAGAGTTGACATGGGTGTATCACCCCTCCACTTT,CSARVDMGVSPLHF
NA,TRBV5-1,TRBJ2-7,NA,TGCGCCAGCAGCAAAAGGGATAGGGGCTACGAGCAGTACTTC,CASSKRDRGYEQYF
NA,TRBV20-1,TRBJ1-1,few,TGCAGTGCTATAGTAAGTGCGAGGAACACTGAAGCTTTCTTT,CSAIVSARNTEAFF
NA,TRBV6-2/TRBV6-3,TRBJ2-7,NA,TGTGCCAGCAGCTTCTCTGGGGTCTACGAGCAGTACTTC,CASSFSGVYEQYF
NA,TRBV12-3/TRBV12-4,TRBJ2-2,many,TGTGCCAGCAGTTTATTCTGGGCCGGGGAGCTGTTTTTT,CASSLFWAGELFF
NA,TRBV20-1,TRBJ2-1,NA,TGCAGTGCTAGGGAACTTGTTGGTGAGCAGTTCTTC,CSARELVGEQFF
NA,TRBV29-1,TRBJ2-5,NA,TGCAGCGTCCGTCGAGGCCCACAGTGGGAGACCCAGTACTTC,CSVRRGPQWETQYF
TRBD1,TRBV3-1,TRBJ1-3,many,TGTGCCAGCAGCCTCGGGACAGTCTCTGGAAACACCATATATTTT,CASSLGTVSGNTIYF
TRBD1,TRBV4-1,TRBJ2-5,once,TGCGCCAGCAGCCAAGCAGGGGGCGCGGGTCAAGAGACCCAGTACTTC,CASSQAGGAGQETQYF
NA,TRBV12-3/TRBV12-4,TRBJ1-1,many,TGTGCCAGCAGTTTGAGTACAGGGTCAGCTTTCTTT,CASSLSTGSAFF
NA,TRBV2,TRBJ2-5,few,TGTGCCAGCGCTAATACCCCTAAGGGACTCCCCTCCAGGGAGACCCAGTACTTC,CASANTPKGLPSRETQYF
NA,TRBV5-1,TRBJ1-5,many,TGCGCCAGCAGCTTGTCAGGGGTGGATCAGCCCCAGCATTTT,CASSLSGVDQPQHF
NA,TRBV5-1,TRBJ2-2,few,TGCGCCAGCAGCTTACAGGGACAAACCGGGGAGCTGTTTTTT,CASSLQGQTGELFF
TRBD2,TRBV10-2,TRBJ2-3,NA,TGCGCCAGCAGTGATCTAGCGGGGGTTGGGGCAGATACGCAGTATTTT,CASSDLAGVGADTQYF
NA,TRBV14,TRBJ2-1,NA,TGTGCCAGCAGCCAAGATCTTGGGGCAGGATGGAATGAGCAGTTCTTC,CASSQDLGAGWNEQFF
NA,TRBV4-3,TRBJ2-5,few,TGCGCCAGCAGCCAAGATCTTAGGGAGACCCAGTACTTC,CASSQDLRETQYF
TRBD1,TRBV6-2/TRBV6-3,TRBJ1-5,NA,TGTGCCAGCAGACCGGACAGGGGGCTGCAGGATCGCAATCAGCCCCAGCATTTT,CASRPDRGLQDRNQPQHF